Sequencing of this T cell receptor (beta chain) was carried out in a study of CD4 T cells in relation to SARS-CoV-2 and coronaviruses. Across the study: PBMCs were cultured with antigen for around nine days before TCR beta sequencing.

Naive and memory CD4+ T cells were separated from cryopreserved PBMCs. Naive or memory CD4+ cells were cultured 1:1 with T cell-depleted PBMCs plus CEF. The protocol was immunoSEQ multiplex PCR, while the TCRdb copy is restricted to in-frame clones and leaves out a portion. The sample yields roughly 43,000 clones, about 80% seen once. This clone was observed a single time. Its target is not known. This TCR was sampled from an adult with COVID-19. Material for sequencing was naive CD4+ T cells from PBMCs, cultured in vitro. The subset here: naive CD4+ T cells isolated by negative enrichment.

The CDR3 DNA sequence: TGTGCCAGCAGGACAGCTAAATCAGAGCCCCAGCATTTT. Protein product: CASRTAKSEPQHF. The chain uses TRBV2 and TRBJ1-5; tentatively, D is TRBD1 (5 bases). Germline V gene data show CDR1 as SNHLY and CDR2 as FYNNEI. Between the trimmed V and J ends, which lost 6 bases and 8 bases, there was a span of 14 bases. The CDR3 totals 13 residues.